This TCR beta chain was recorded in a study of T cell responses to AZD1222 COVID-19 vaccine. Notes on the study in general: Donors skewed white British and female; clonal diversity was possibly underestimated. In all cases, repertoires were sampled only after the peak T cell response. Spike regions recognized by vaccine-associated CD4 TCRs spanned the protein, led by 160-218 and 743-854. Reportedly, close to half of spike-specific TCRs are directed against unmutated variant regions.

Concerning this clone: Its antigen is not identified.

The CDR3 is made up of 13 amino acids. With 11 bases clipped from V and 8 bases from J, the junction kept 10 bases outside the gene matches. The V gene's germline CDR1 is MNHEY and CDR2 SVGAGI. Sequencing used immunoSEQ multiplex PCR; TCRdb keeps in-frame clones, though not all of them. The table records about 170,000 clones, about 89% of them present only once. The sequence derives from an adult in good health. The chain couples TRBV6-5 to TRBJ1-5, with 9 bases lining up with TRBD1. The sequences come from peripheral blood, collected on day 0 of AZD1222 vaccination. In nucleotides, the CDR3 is TGTGCCGGAGGACAGGGGTCGCGCGAGCCCCAGCATTTT. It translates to CAGGQGSREPQHF.